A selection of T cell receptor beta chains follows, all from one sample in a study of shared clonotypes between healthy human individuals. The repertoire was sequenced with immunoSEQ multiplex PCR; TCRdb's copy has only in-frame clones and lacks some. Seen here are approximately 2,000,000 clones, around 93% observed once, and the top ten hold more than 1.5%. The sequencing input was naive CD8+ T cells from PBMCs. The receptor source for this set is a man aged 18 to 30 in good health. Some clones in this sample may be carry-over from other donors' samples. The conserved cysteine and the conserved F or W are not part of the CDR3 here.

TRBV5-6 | ASSLQGPLSEAF
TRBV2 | ASSEGVWKTQY
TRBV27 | ASRENTEAF
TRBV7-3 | AGSFSGSGTDTQY
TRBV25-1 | ASSTRDIGDTGELF
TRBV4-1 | ASSTRLGQGAFGEQY
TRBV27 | ASSLSETGSWHEQY
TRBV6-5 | ASSYGRSGANVLT
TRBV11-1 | ASSPGDGRSDEKLF
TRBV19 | ASKGTDLYNEQF